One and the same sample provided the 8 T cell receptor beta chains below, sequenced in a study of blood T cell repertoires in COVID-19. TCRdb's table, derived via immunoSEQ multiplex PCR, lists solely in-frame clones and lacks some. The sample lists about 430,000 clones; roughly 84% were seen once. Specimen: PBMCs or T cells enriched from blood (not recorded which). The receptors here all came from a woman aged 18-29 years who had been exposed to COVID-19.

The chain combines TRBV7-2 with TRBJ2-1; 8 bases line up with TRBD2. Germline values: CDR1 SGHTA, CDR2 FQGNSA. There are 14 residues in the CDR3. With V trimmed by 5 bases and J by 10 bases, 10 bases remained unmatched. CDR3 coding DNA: TGTGCCAGCAGCCAGAGCGCACTAGCGGCGGAGCAGTTCTTC. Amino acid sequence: CASSQSALAAEQFF.

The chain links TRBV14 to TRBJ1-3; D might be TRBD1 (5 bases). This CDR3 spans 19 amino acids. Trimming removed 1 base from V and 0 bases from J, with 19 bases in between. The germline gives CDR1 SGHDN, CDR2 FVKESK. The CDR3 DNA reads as TGTGCCAGCAGCCAAGTAATAGGTGACAGAACTTTCTCTGGAAACACCATATATTTT. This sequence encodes CASSQVIGDRTFSGNTIYF.

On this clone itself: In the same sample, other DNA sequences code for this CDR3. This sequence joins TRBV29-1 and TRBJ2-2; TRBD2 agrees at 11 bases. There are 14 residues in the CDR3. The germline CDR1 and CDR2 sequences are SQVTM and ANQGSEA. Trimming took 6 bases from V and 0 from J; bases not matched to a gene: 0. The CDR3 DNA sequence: TGCAGCGTGGGACTAGCGGCGAACACCGGGGAGCTGTTTTTT. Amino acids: CSVGLAANTGELFF.

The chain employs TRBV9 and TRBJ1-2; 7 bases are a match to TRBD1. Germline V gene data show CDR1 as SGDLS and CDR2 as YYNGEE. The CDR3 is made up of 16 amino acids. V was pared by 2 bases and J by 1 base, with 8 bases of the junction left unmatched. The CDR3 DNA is TGTGCCAGCAGCGTGAGGGGGACAGACCTTAACTATGGCTACACCTTC. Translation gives CASSVRGTDLNYGYTF. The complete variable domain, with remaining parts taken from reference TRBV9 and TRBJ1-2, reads DSGVTQTPKHLITATGQRVTLRCSPRSGDLSVYWYQQSLDQGLQFLIQYYNGEERAKGNILERFSAQQFPDLHSELNLSSLELGDSALYFCASSVRGTDLNYGYTFGSGTRLTVV.

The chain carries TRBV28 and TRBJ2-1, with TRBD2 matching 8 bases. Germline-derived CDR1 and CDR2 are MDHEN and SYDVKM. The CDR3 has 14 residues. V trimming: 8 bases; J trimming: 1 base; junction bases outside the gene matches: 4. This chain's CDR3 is CASWGLVSYNEQFF. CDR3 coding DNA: TGTGCCAGCTGGGGACTAGTTTCCTACAATGAGCAGTTCTTC.

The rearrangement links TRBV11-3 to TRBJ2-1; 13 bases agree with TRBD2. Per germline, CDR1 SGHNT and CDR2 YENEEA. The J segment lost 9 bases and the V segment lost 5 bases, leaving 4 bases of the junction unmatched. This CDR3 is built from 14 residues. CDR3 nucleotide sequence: TGTGCCAGCAGCCCTCGGACTAGCGGGAGTGAGCAGTTCTTC. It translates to CASSPRTSGSEQFF.

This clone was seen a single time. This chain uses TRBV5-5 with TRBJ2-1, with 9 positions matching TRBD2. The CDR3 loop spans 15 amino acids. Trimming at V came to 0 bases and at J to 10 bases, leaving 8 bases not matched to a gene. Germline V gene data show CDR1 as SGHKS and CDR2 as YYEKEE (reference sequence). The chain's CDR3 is CASSLGPGLAGEQFF. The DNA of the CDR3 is TGTGCCAGCAGCTTGGGTCCGGGACTAGCAGGAGAGCAGTTCTTC.

The CDR3 loop reads CASSLDSKNIQYF. In DNA form, the CDR3 reads TGCGCCAGCAGCTTGGACAGTAAAAACATTCAGTACTTC. The V gene is TRBV5-1, the J gene TRBJ2-4; no clear D. Germline V CDR1 and CDR2: SGHRS, YFSETQ. Between the trimmed V and J ends, which lost 0 bases and 4 bases, there was a span of 5 bases. This CDR3 contains 13 residues.